What follows describes a single TCR beta chain. The V gene lost 0 bases and the J gene lost 6 bases, with 13 bases spanning the gap. Germline V lookup: CDR1 SGHTA, CDR2 FQGNSA. The CDR3 spans 15 residues. The data were taken from a study of blood T cell repertoires in COVID-19. The overall study: Samples taken during acute and convalescent COVID-19 were collected in the United States, Italy and Spain. PBMCs, B-cell-depleted T cells, or T cells were the source of the cDNA or gDNA that made up the material.

In the authors' methods: Estimates of nucleated cell counts were drawn from the amplification of reference gene primers. Repertoires were generated with immunoSEQ multiplex PCR, while TCRdb's copy carries only in-frame clones and drops some. The V and J calls and clone size were taken over from that table, and D and trimming were inferred from the DNA. The data hold 14,000 or so clones, with around 82% observed a single time. The sequence was collected from a human donor in a cohort sampled during active COVID-19. The chain uses TRBV7-2 and TRBJ2-3; the D gene is possibly TRBD2 (6 bases). Specimen: peripheral blood. The CDR3 nucleotides read TGTGCCAGCAGCTTAGCGAATAGCCGGGGGGATACGCAGTATTTT. This sequence encodes CASSLANSRGDTQYF. Together with reference TRBV7-2 and TRBJ2-3, the CDR3 gives the full variable domain: GAGVSQSPSNKVTEKGKDVELRCDPISGHTALYWYRQSLGQGLEFLIYFQGNSAPDKSGLPSDRFSAERTGGSVSTLTIQRTQQEDSAVYLCASSLANSRGDTQYFGPGTRLTVL.